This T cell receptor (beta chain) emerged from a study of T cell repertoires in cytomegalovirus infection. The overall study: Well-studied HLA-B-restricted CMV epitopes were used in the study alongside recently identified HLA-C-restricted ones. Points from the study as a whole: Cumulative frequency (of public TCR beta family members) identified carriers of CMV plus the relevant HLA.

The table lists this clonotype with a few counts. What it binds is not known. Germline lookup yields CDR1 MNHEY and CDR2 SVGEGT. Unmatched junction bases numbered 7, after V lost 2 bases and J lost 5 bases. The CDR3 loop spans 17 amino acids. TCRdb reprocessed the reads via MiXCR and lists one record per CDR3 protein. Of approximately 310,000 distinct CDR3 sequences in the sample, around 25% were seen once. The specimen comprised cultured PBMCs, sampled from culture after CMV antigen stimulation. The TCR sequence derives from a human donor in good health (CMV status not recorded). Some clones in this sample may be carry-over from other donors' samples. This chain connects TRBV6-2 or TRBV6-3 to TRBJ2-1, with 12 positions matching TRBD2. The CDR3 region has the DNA TGTGCCAGCAGTTACCCGCCTAGCGGGAGGGCACACAATGAGCAGTTCTTC. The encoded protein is CASSYPPSGRAHNEQFF.